These 30 T cell receptor beta chains share one sample of origin, sequenced in a study of T cells in Graves' hyperthyroidism and ophthalmopathy. It was RNA transcripts that yielded the amplified TCR beta CDR3 regions. The study used the HTBI primer set for a first-round RT-PCR of the TCR CDR3. Using its own MiXCR run on the multiplex PCR reads, TCRdb lists one record per CDR3 protein. The repertoire holds roughly 580,000 distinct CDR3 sequences, with about 45% as singletons. Sequences were obtained from peripheral blood or thyroid tissue (not recorded which). The receptors originated from a woman aged 18-29 years with Graves' hyperthyroidism.

The V and J genes are TRBV7-2 and TRBJ1-1; D ambiguous. Germline CDR1 SGHTA, CDR2 FQGNSA. With 0 bases removed from V and 5 bases from J, the gap between germline ends came to 13 bases. CDR3 size: 15 residues. CDR3 DNA: TGTGCCAGCAGCTTAGCCCAGGACCAGAGGACTGAAGCTTTCTTT. Its protein product is CASSLAQDQRTEAFF.

J is TRBJ1-1 and V is TRBV12-3 or TRBV12-4; a possible D gene is TRBD1 (5 bases). The CDR3 is made up of 14 amino acids. The CDR3 here is CASGPAQANTEAFF. The CDR3 DNA follows: TGTGCTAGTGGTCCTGCACAGGCGAACACTGAAGCTTTCTTT.

J is TRBJ1-1 and V is TRBV9, with D perhaps matching TRBD1 (5 bases). Trimming cost V 2 bases and J 0 bases, with 14 bases left between them. The CDR3 consists of 16 residues. Germline CDR1 reads SGDLS; CDR2 reads YYNGEE. CDR3 sequence: CASSVGQGPMNTEAFF. CDR3 in DNA: TGTGCCAGCAGCGTCGGGCAGGGACCCATGAACACTGAAGCTTTCTTT.

The rearrangement joins TRBV7-9 to TRBJ2-5, with D possibly being TRBD2 (6 bases). Deletions cut 1 base from V and 4 bases from J, with 13 bases between. CDR1 and CDR2 from the germline V gene are SEHNR and FQNEAQ (reference sequence). This CDR3 comprises 15 residues. The CDR3 DNA reads as TGTGCCAGCAGCTTAGAAGGGGCCGGGGGAGAGACCCAGTACTTC. Protein sequence: CASSLEGAGGETQYF.

This clonotype showed up just a few times. The J gene is TRBJ2-7, the V gene TRBV11-2, with TRBD2 identical over 13 bases. The CDR3 runs 14 residues. Unmatched junction bases numbered 2, after V lost 3 bases and J lost 6 bases. Germline lookup yields CDR1 SGHAT and CDR2 FQNNGV. For the CDR3, the DNA is TGTGCCAGCAGCTTCCGACTAGCGGGAGGCGAGCAGTACTTC. It encodes CASSFRLAGGEQYF.

The chain carries TRBV7-9 and TRBJ2-7; 7 bases fit TRBD2. Germline values: CDR1 SEHNR, CDR2 FQNEAQ (reference sequence). The CDR3 extends over 17 amino acids. Germline trimming cut 5 bases from V and 1 base from J; bases unmatched to any gene: 14. CDR3 sequence reads: CASSDLESAGASYEQYF. The CDR3 DNA sequence: TGTGCCAGCAGCGACCTCGAGAGTGCGGGAGCGTCCTACGAGCAGTACTTC.

There are many counts of this clonotype. In nucleotides, the CDR3 is TGTGCCATCAGTGAGTCGAAGGGACGGACTGAAGCTTTCTTT. Its protein is CAISESKGRTEAFF. The chain uses TRBV10-3 and TRBJ1-1, with D possibly being TRBD1 (5 bases). Germline values: CDR1 ENHRY, CDR2 SYGVKD. This CDR3 is built from 14 residues. V was clipped by 0 bases and J by 5 bases, with 10 bases between them.

This clonotype was seen only a few times. The rearrangement links TRBV7-9 to TRBJ1-2, with 8 positions matching TRBD1. V was clipped by 5 bases and J by 4 bases; unmatched bases: 12. The germline V gene has CDR1 SEHNR and CDR2 FQNEAQ (reference sequence). CDR3 length equals 16 residues. The CDR3 here is CASSPGAGGVSYGYTF. The CDR3 DNA reads as TGTGCCAGCAGCCCCGGGGCAGGGGGCGTATCCTATGGCTACACCTTC.

This clonotype was recorded at least ten times. The rearrangement links TRBV10-3 to TRBJ1-1, with no clear D. The germline CDR1 and CDR2 sequences are ENHRY and SYGVKD. Trimming cost V 0 bases and J 6 bases, with 11 bases left between them. The CDR3 totals 14 residues. CDR3 bases: TGTGCCATCAGTGAGTCGGAAAGGAGCGCTGAAGCTTTCTTT. Translation: CAISESERSAEAFF.

V is TRBV25-1 and J is TRBJ1-3, with 8 bases fitting TRBD1. J gave up 8 bases and V 0 bases, and 3 bases lay outside the gene matches. This CDR3 spans 14 amino acids. CDR1 and CDR2 (germline): MGHDK, SYGVNS. CDR3 bases: TGTGCCAGCAGTGAATACGGACAGGGAGACACCATATATTTT. This encodes CASSEYGQGDTIYF.

Comments on this clonotype: At one of its ends the junction is not consistent with the germline gene, which may arise from a read error. The chain employs TRBV7-9 and TRBJ1-2, with a tentative D call TRBD1 (6 bases). Germline V gene sequence: CDR1 SEHNR, CDR2 FQNEAQ (reference sequence). The CDR3 runs 14 residues. The chain's CDR3 is CASSPGGSLYGYTF. CDR3 nucleotides: TGCGCCAGCAGCCCCGGGGGCAGTCTCTATGGCTACACCTTC. Full variable domain (remainder filled in from reference TRBV7-9 and TRBJ1-2): DTGVSQNPRHKITKRGQNVTFRCDPISEHNRLYWYRQTLGQGPEFLTYFQNEAQLEKSRLLSDRFSAERPKGSFSTLEIQRTEQGDSAMYLCASSPGGSLYGYTFGSGTRLTVV.

The sample holds many counts of this clonotype. J is TRBJ1-3 and V is TRBV7-9, with 7 positions matching TRBD1. This CDR3 region has 16 residues. Germline V CDR1 and CDR2: SEHNR, FQNEAQ (reference sequence). V lost 4 bases to trimming and J lost 8 bases; unmatched junction nucleotides: 14. The CDR3 DNA follows: TGTGCCAGCAGCTCCGCCGTGGACAGGCGTTCTGACACCATATATTTT. As protein: CASSSAVDRRSDTIYF.

The chain joins TRBV12-3 or TRBV12-4 to TRBJ2-5; tentatively, D is TRBD2 (7 bases). V shed 1 base and J shed 4 bases, with 13 bases lying between them. The CDR3 runs to 15 residues. CDR3 sequence (DNA): TGTGCCAGCAGTTTAGGCGGGGGCGCGTCAGAGACCCAGTACTTC. Translated, it gives CASSLGGGASETQYF.

This clonotype was seen only once. This sequence joins TRBV2 and TRBJ1-5; D not resolved. Trimming shortened V by 10 bases and J by 6 bases, and 16 bases separated the two germline ends. Looked up from germline, CDR1 is SNHLY and CDR2 is FYNNEI. The CDR3 covers 13 residues. CDR3 residues: CATLDREGQPQHF. The CDR3 DNA follows: TGTGCCACCCTCGATAGGGAAGGTCAGCCCCAGCATTTT. Full variable domain (rest looked up from reference TRBV2 and TRBJ1-5): EPEVTQTPSHQVTQMGQEVILRCVPISNHLYFYWYRQILGQKVEFLVSFYNNEISEKSEIFDDQFSVERPDGSNFTLKIRSTKLEDSAMYFCATLDREGQPQHFGDGTRLSIL.

This clonotype occurred once. The rearrangement uses TRBV7-2 and TRBJ2-2; 10 bases line up with TRBD1. V trimming: 4 bases; J trimming: 6 bases; junction bases outside the gene matches: 14. Germline V gene sequence: CDR1 SGHTA, CDR2 FQGNSA. CDR3 length equals 18 residues. The CDR3 DNA is TGTGCCAGCAGCTCAACCCTGGCGGGGACAGGGGAGTCCGGGGAGCTGTTTTTT. Translated: CASSSTLAGTGESGELFF.

This clonotype occurred once. The CDR3 DNA reads TGTGCCACCAGTGATTCATCCGGGTTAGATGAAAAACTGTTTTTT. This sequence encodes CATSDSSGLDEKLFF. This chain links TRBV24-1 with TRBJ1-4, with D hard to call. This CDR3 comprises 15 residues. Germline-derived CDR1 and CDR2 are KGHDR and SFDVKD. V lost 2 bases and J 6 bases, leaving 12 bases between the germline ends.

This clonotype came up a few times. V is TRBV25-1 and J is TRBJ1-2; D perhaps matches TRBD1 (5 bases). V dropped 5 bases and J dropped 0 bases, with 13 bases sitting between them. The CDR3 totals 15 residues. Germline CDR1 reads MGHDK; CDR2 reads SYGVNS. DNA for the CDR3: TGTGCCAGCAGTAGCAAGGGGTCCCCTAACTATGGCTACACCTTC. It specifies CASSSKGSPNYGYTF.

This clonotype has a handful of counts. The rearrangement links TRBV6-6 to TRBJ2-7; D not certain. Germline V gene sequence: CDR1 MNHNY, CDR2 SVGAGI (reference sequence). V dropped 4 bases and J dropped 2 bases, with 9 bases sitting between them. CDR3 size: 13 residues. CDR3 residues: CASSLLSPYEQYF. The CDR3 bases are TGTGCCAGCAGTTTACTTAGTCCCTACGAGCAGTACTTC.

CDR3 DNA: TGTGCCTGGAAGGGCATTTCCTACGAGCAGTACTTC. Protein product: CAWKGISYEQYF. The rearrangement uses TRBV7-9 and TRBJ2-7; D is ambiguous. CDR1 and CDR2 from the germline V gene are SEHNR and FQNEAQ (reference sequence). This CDR3 region has 12 residues. Trimming took off 11 bases at V and 1 base at J, with 12 bases between the two ends. Full variable domain (missing parts from reference TRBV7-9 and TRBJ2-7): DTGVSQNPRHKITKRGQNVTFRCDPISEHNRLYWYRQTLGQGPEFLTYFQNEAQLEKSRLLSDRFSAERPKGSFSTLEIQRTEQGDSAMYLCAWKGISYEQYFGPGTRLTVT.

On this clonotype: This sequence may be a read error, since a much larger clone differs from it by one base. The chain joins TRBV10-3 to TRBJ1-3; D is unresolved. V lost 7 bases and J lost 2, with 9 bases in between. CDR1 is ENHRY, CDR2 SYGVKD, per germline. The CDR3 spans 13 residues. CDR3 amino acids: CAIKAGTGNTIYF. CDR3 nucleotides: TGTGCCATCAAGGCGGGGACTGGAAACACCATATATTTT.

The genes are TRBV2 and TRBJ2-7, with D possibly matching TRBD1 (5 bases). V dropped 8 bases and J dropped 2 bases, with 10 bases sitting between them. The CDR3 sequence is 12 residues long. Per the germline V gene, CDR1 is SNHLY and CDR2 is FYNNEI. DNA of the CDR3: TGTGCCAGCCGCCTGACAGCCTACGAGCAGTACTTC. Protein: CASRLTAYEQYF. Filled out from reference TRBV2 and TRBJ2-7, the complete variable domain reads EPEVTQTPSHQVTQMGQEVILRCVPISNHLYFYWYRQILGQKVEFLVSFYNNEISEKSEIFDDQFSVERPDGSNFTLKIRSTKLEDSAMYFCASRLTAYEQYFGPGTRLTVT.

The chain carries TRBV20-1 and TRBJ2-7, with 7 bases aligning to TRBD1. Germline V gives CDR1 DFQATT, CDR2 SNEGSKA (reference sequence). This CDR3 is 12 amino acids long. Trimming took 3 bases from V and 3 from J; bases not matched to a gene: 2. The CDR3 protein is CSASDRDYEQYF. The CDR3 DNA sequence: TGCAGTGCTAGCGACAGGGACTACGAGCAGTACTTC.

This clonotype was detected many times. The CDR3 sequence: CSAIRGQYNSPLHF. In nucleotides, the CDR3 is TGCAGTGCCATCAGGGGACAGTATAATTCACCCCTCCACTTT. The chain employs TRBV20-1 and TRBJ1-6, with TRBD1 matching over 7 bases. Trimming took 6 bases from V and 4 from J; bases not matched to a gene: 6. The germline V gene encodes CDR1 DFQATT and CDR2 SNEGSKA (reference sequence). There are 14 residues in the CDR3.

This clonotype was seen a few times. V usage is TRBV11-2 and J usage is TRBJ2-7; 13 nucleotides align to TRBD2. This CDR3 has 15 amino acids. V gave up 5 bases and J gave up 6 bases; unmatched junction bases: 7. Looked up from germline, CDR1 is SGHAT and CDR2 is FQNNGV. This CDR3 is CASSQGLAGAGEQYF. The CDR3 region has the DNA TGTGCCAGCAGCCAAGGACTAGCGGGAGCCGGCGAGCAGTACTTC.

This clonotype was seen ten or more times. This sequence joins TRBV29-1 and TRBJ2-7; 11 bases agree with TRBD1. The germline V gene has CDR1 SQVTM and CDR2 ANQGSEA. The V and J ends lost 7 bases and 4 bases, in that order; junction bases with no gene match: 6. The CDR3 extends over 13 amino acids. CDR3 DNA: TGCAGCGGGGGACAGGGGGAAGGATACGAGCAGTACTTC. Residues: CSGGQGEGYEQYF.

Ten or more counts support this clonotype. The rearrangement links TRBV5-5 to TRBJ1-1; no firm D call. Germline V lookup: CDR1 SGHKS, CDR2 YYEKEE (reference sequence). CDR3 size: 13 residues. Trimming pared 0 bases from V and 3 bases from J, leaving 6 bases between. The CDR3 region is CASSLVDDTEAFF. CDR3 bases: TGTGCCAGCAGCTTGGTCGACGACACTGAAGCTTTCTTT.

CDR3 DNA: TGCAGTGCTAGATTCCTCCGGGACAGCAATCAGCCCCAGCATTTT. Its protein product is CSARFLRDSNQPQHF. The chain carries TRBV20-1 and TRBJ1-5; TRBD1 is a possible D gene (5 bases). CDR1 and CDR2 from the germline V gene are DFQATT and SNEGSKA (reference sequence). V lost 2 bases and J lost 1, with 12 bases in between. The CDR3 has 15 amino acids.

The CDR3 region is CAISEPSGRDEQYF. The DNA for the CDR3 is TGTGCCATCAGTGAACCTAGCGGGAGGGACGAGCAGTACTTC. The chain recombines TRBV10-3 with TRBJ2-7; the match to TRBD2 covers 12 bases. There are 14 residues in the CDR3. After removal of 3 bases from V and 5 bases from J, the junction contained 2 bases not matched to a gene. The germline gives CDR1 ENHRY, CDR2 SYGVKD.

The chain uses TRBV7-2 and TRBJ2-2; D tentatively fits TRBD1 or TRBD2 (5 bases each). Germline-derived CDR1 and CDR2 are SGHTA and FQGNSA. This CDR3 contains 14 residues. The V gene lost 11 bases and the J gene lost 1 base, with 14 bases spanning the gap. The CDR3, as DNA: TGTGCCGGACTCAGACAGCTGAACACCGGGGAGCTGTTTTTT. Encoded protein: CAGLRQLNTGELFF.

This clonotype showed up many times. This rearrangement joins TRBV12-3 or TRBV12-4 to TRBJ2-6; weak D call: TRBD2 (7 bases). CDR3 length equals 12 residues. Trimming removed 5 bases at V and 11 bases at J, with 10 bases between. CDR3: CASSQGGDVLTF. The CDR3 coding sequence is TGTGCCAGCAGTCAAGGGGGGGACGTCCTGACTTTC.